This paragraph reports one TCR beta chain. This specimen belongs to a study of blood T cell repertoires in COVID-19. Here immunoSEQ multiplex PCR was the method, and the copy in TCRdb shows in-frame clones only, minus some. The sample has roughly 280,000 clones, 75% to 90% seen once. This TCR was recovered from a woman younger than 30 who had recovered from COVID-19. The specimen was PBMCs or T cells enriched from blood (not recorded which).

This chain's CDR3 is CASSRPRTGTYEQYF. The CDR3 coding sequence is TGTGCCAGCAGCCGCCCCCGGACAGGTACCTACGAGCAGTACTTC. V and J are TRBV28 and TRBJ2-7; 7 positions match TRBD1. Germline V gene data show CDR1 as MDHEN and CDR2 as SYDVKM. This CDR3 comprises 15 residues. The trim removed 6 bases at V and 2 bases at J, leaving 10 bases unmatched.